This entry concerns a single TCR beta chain. Its antigen is not identified. The data were obtained in a study of somatic mutations in cytotoxic T cells in rheumatoid arthritis. Study details: Certain V beta antibody-stained T-cell populations, V beta1+ cells sequenced for TCRB among them, were flow-sorted to nearly 100% purity. Study findings and constraints: Clonality of CD8+ T cells, which was compared between rheumatoid arthritis patients and age-matched healthy controls, did not differ significantly. A rise in CD8+ clonality with age was seen in rheumatoid arthritis patients but not in healthy controls.

The table came from immunoSEQ multiplex PCR; TCRdb's copy has only in-frame clones and leaves some out. The table lists about 18,000 clones, 65% to 75% of them singletons. The receptor's source is a man between 60 and 75 years old in good health. Sequencing input: CD8+ T cells sorted from blood.

CDR3 in DNA: TGTGCCACCAGCAGAGATAACTTGAGGGCCGGTCAGCCCCAGCATTTT. This gives the protein CATSRDNLRAGQPQHF. The chain combines TRBV15 with TRBJ1-5; D ambiguous. CDR1 is LNHNV, CDR2 YYDKDF, per germline (reference sequence). The V end was cut by 0 bases, the J end by 6 bases, with 15 bases between. The CDR3 covers 16 residues.